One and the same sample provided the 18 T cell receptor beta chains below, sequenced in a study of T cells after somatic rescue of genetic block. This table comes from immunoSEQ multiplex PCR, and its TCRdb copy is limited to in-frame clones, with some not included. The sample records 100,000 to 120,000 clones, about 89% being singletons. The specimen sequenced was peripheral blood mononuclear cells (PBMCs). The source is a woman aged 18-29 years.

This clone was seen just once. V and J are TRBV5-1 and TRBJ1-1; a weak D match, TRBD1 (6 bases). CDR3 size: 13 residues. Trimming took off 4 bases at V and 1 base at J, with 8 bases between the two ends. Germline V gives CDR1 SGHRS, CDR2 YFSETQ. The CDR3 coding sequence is TGCGCCAGCAGCGGACAGAGGAACACTGAAGCTTTCTTT. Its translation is CASSGQRNTEAFF. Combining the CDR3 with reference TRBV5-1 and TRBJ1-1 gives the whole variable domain KAGVTQTPRYLIKTRGQQVTLSCSPISGHRSVSWYQQTPGQGLQFLFEYFSETQRNKGNFPGRFSGRQFSNSRSEMNVSTLELGDSALYLCASSGQRNTEAFFGQGTRLTVV.

CDR3 DNA: TGTGCCAGCAGTCGTGACAGGACGACCGGGGAGCTGTTTTTT. It specifies CASSRDRTTGELFF. The chain employs TRBV6-5 and TRBJ2-2, with D perhaps TRBD1 (6 bases). Between the trimmed V and J ends, which lost 5 bases and 5 bases, there was a span of 12 bases. The CDR3 is 14 amino acids. Germline loops: CDR1 MNHEY, CDR2 SVGAGI.

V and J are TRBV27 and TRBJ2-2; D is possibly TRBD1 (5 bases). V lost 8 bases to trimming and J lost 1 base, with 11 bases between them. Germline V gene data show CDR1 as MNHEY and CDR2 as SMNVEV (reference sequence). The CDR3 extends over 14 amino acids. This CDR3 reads CASAITGNTGELFF. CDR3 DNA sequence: TGTGCCAGCGCAATTACAGGGAACACCGGGGAGCTGTTTTTT.

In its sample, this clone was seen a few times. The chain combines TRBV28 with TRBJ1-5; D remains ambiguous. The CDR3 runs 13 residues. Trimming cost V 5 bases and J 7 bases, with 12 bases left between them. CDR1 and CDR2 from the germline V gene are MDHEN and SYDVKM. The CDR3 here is CASSIMSGQPQHF. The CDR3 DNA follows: TGTGCCAGCAGTATTATGAGCGGGCAGCCCCAGCATTTT.

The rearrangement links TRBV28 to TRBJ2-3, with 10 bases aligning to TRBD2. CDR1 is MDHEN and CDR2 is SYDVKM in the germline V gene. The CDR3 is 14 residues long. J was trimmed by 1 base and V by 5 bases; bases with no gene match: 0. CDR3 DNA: TGTGCCAGCAGTGGACTAGCGGGCACAGATACGCAGTATTTT. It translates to CASSGLAGTDTQYF.

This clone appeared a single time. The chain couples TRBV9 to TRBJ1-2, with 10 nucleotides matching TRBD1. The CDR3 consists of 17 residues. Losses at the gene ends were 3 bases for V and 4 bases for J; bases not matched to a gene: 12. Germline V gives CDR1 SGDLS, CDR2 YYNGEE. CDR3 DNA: TGTGCCAGCAGCGAGGGGGAAGGGGACAGGGGCCTCTATGGCTACACCTTC. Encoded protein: CASSEGEGDRGLYGYTF.

Written as DNA, the CDR3 is TGTGCCAGCGACGACAGGGGGATGGGTCAGCCCCAGCATTTT. It is translated as CASDDRGMGQPQHF. V gene TRBV6-6 combines with J gene TRBJ1-5; 9 positions agree with TRBD1. V lost 8 bases, J lost 6 bases, and 8 bases stayed unmatched. The V gene's germline CDR1 is MNHNY and CDR2 SVGAGI (reference sequence). The CDR3 contains 14 residues.

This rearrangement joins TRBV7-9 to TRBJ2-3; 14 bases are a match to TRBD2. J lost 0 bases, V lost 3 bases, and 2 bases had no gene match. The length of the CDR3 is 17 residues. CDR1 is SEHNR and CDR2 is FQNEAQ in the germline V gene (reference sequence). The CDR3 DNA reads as TGTGCCAGCAGCTTCGGACTAGCGGGGGGAAGCACAGATACGCAGTATTTT. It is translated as CASSFGLAGGSTDTQYF.

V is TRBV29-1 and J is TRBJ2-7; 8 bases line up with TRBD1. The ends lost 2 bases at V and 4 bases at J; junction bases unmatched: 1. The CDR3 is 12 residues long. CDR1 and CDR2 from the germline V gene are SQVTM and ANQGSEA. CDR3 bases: TGCAGCGTTGAAACAGGGGGTTACGAGCAGTACTTC. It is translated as CSVETGGYEQYF.

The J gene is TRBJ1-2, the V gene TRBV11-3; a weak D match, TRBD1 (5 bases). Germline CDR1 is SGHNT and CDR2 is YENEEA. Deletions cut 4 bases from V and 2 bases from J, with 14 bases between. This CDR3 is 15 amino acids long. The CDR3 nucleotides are TGTGCCAGCAGCTCAATCGACACAGGCAACTATGGCTACACCTTC. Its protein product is CASSSIDTGNYGYTF.

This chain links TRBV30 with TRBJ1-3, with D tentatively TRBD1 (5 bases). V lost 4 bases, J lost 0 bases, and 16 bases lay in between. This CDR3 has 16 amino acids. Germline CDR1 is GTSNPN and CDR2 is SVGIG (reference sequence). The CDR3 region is CAWTAVGGYSGNTIYF. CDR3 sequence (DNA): TGTGCCTGGACCGCGGTCGGGGGATACTCTGGAAACACCATATATTTT.

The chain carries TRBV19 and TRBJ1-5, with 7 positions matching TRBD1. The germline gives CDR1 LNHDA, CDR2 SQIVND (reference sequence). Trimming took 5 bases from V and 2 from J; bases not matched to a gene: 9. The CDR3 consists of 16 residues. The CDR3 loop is CASSSDRRVGNQPQHF. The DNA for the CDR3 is TGTGCCAGTAGTTCGGACAGGCGGGTCGGCAATCAGCCCCAGCATTTT.

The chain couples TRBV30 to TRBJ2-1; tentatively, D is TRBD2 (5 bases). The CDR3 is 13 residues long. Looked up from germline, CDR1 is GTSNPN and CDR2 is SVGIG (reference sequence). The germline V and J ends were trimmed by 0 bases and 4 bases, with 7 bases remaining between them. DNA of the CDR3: TGTGCCTGGAGTGTAATAGCGTACAATGAGCAGTTCTTC. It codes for CAWSVIAYNEQFF.

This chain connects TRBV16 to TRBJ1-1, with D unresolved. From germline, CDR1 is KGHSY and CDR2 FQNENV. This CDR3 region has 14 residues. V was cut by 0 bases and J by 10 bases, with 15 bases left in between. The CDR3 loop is CASSQSEGSRVAFF. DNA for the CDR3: TGTGCCAGCAGCCAATCCGAGGGTAGCAGAGTAGCTTTCTTT.

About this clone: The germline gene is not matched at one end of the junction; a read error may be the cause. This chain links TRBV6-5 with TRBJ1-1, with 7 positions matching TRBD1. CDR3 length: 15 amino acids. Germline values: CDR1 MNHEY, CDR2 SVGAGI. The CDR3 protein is CASSHSTTGNTEAFF. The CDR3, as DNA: TGTGCCAGCAGTCACTCGACGACAGGGAATACTGAAGCTTTCTTT.

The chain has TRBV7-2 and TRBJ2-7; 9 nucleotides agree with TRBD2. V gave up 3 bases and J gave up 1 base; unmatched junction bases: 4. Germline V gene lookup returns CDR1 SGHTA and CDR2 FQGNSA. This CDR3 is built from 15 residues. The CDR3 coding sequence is TGTGCCAGCAGCTTGAGAGCGGGGGGATCCTACGAGCAGTACTTC. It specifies CASSLRAGGSYEQYF.

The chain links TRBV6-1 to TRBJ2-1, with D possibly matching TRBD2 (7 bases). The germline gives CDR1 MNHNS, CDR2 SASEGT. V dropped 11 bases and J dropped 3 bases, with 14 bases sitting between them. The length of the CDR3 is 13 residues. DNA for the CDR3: TGTGCCGTCTACGGGGGGCTCTACAATGAGCAGTTCTTC. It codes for CAVYGGLYNEQFF.

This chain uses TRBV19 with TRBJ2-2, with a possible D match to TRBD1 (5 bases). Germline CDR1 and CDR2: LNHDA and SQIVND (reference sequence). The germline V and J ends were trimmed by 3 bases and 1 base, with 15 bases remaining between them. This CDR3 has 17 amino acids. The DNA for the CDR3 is TGTGCCAGTAGTATGCAGGGTGGTGAGAAGAACACCGGGGAGCTGTTTTTT. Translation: CASSMQGGEKNTGELFF.